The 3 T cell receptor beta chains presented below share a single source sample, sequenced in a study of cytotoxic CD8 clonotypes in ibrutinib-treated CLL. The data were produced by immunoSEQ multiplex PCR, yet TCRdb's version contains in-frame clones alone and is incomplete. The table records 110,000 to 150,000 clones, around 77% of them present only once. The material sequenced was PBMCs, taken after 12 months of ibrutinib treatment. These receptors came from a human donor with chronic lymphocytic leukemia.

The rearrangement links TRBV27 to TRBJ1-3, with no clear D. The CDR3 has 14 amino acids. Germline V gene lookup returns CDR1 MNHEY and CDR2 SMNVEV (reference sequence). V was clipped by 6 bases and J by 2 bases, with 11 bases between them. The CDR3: CASRKNPPGNTIYF. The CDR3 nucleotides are TGTGCCAGCAGGAAAAATCCTCCTGGAAACACCATATATTTT.

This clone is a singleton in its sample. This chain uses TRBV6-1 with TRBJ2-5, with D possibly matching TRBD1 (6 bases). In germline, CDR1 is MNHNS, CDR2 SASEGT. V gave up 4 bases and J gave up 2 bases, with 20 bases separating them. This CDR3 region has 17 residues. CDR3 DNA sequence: TGTGCCAGCAGTGCCACAGGGTTTTGGCCGGAACAAGAGACCCAGTACTTC. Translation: CASSATGFWPEQETQYF.

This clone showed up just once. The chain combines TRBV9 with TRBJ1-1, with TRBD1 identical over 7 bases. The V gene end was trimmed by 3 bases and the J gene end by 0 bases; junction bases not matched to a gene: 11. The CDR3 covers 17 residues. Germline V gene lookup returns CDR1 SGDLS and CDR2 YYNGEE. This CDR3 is CASSDQPDRTMNTEAFF. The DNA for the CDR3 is TGTGCCAGCAGCGACCAGCCGGACAGGACAATGAACACTGAAGCTTTCTTT.